This T cell receptor beta chain was retrieved from a study of neurological immune-mediated disorders. Synthesis of cDNA used 5'RACE (with 10-nucleotide random UMIs). TCRdb processed the 5' RACE reads anew with MiXCR; each CDR3 protein has one entry. The sample lists about 66,000 distinct CDR3 sequences, 3.9% occurring once. This clonotype came up many times. J gave up 13 bases and V 2 bases, and 7 bases lay outside the gene matches. The CDR3 is made up of 12 amino acids. The source material was PBMCs. The chain combines TRBV12-3 or TRBV12-4 with TRBJ2-7; the match to TRBD1 covers 8 bases. The clonotype originates from a man aged 25 to 45 with multiple sclerosis. The CDR3 bases are TGTGCCAGCAGTTTACTCGGCCAGGGGGCTTACTTC. Protein product: CASSLLGQGAYF.